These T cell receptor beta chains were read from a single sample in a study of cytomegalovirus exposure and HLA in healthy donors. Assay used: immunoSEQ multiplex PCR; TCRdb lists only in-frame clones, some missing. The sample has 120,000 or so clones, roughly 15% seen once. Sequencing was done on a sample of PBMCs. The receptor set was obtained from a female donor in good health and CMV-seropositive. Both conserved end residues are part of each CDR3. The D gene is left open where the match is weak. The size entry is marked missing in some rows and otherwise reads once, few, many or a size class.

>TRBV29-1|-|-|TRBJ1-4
CSVEDTATNEKLFF
TGCAGCGTTGAAGATACAGCAACTAATGAAAAACTGTTTTTT
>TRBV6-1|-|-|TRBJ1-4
CASSVRATNEKLFF
TGTGCCAGCAGTGTTCGAGCAACTAATGAAAAACTGTTTTTT
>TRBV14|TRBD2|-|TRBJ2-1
CASSQGTSGYNEQFF
TGTGCCAGCAGCCAGGGGACTAGCGGATACAATGAGCAGTTCTTC
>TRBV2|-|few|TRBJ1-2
CASSEFGQTINYGYTF
TGTGCCAGCAGTGAATTTGGGCAGACCATCAACTATGGCTACACCTTC
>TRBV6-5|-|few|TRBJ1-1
CASRQWNTEAFF
TGTGCCAGCAGACAGTGGAACACTGAAGCTTTCTTT
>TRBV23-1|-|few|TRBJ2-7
CASSILRGSYEQYF
TGCGCCAGCAGTATACTAAGGGGAAGCTACGAGCAGTACTTC
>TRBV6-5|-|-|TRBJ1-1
CASKRGKGTKAFF
TGTGCCAGCAAACGGGGGAAAGGCACTAAAGCTTTCTTT
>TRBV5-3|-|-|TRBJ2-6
CARSFQISTVDSGANVLTF
TGTGCCAGAAGCTTCCAGATTTCGACTGTTGACTCTGGGGCCAACGTCCTGACTTTC
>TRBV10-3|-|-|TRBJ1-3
CAISESWGLGGTIYF
TGTGCCATCAGTGAGTCTTGGGGCCTCGGGGGCACCATATATTTT
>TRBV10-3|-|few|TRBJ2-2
CAISADRGITGELFF
TGTGCCATCAGTGCAGATCGGGGGATTACCGGGGAGCTGTTTTTT
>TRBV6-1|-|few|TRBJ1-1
CASSESAWLTEAFF
TGTGCCAGCAGTGAATCAGCGTGGCTAACTGAAGCTTTCTTT
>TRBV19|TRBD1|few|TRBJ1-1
CATQSYATGGTEAFF
TGTGCCACCCAATCCTACGCCACAGGGGGCACTGAAGCTTTCTTT
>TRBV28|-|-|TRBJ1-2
CASSPRNYGYTF
TGTGCCAGCAGCCCTAGGAACTATGGCTACACCTTC
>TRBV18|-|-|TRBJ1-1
CASSNQGMNTEAFF
TGTGCCAGCTCAAACCAGGGCATGAACACTGAAGCTTTCTTT
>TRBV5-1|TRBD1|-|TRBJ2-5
CASSLEGTALETQYF
TGCGCCAGCAGCTTGGAGGGGACAGCTTTAGAAACCCAGTACTTC
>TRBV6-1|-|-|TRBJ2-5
CASSEGTDQETQYF
TGTGCCAGCAGTGAAGGGACAGATCAAGAGACCCAGTACTTC
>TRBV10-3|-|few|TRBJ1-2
CAISESQGNYGYTF
TGTGCCATCAGTGAGTCCCAGGGCAACTATGGCTACACCTTC
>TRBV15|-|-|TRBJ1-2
CATSRDPRVGYGYTF
TGTGCCACCAGCAGAGATCCCAGGGTAGGCTATGGCTACACCTTC
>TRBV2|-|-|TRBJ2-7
CASSPGHEQYF
TGTGCCAGCAGTCCAGGTCACGAGCAGTACTTC
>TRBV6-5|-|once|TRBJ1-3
CASSSPTPSGNTIYF
TGTGCCAGCAGTTCCCCGACACCCTCTGGAAACACCATATATTTT
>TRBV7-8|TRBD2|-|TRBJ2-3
CASSLAILAGGDTQYF
TGTGCCAGCAGCTTAGCCATACTAGCGGGAGGGGATACGCAGTATTTT
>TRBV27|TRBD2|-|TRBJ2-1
CASSPLGSGRTYNEQFF
TGTGCCAGCAGTCCCCTGGGTAGCGGGAGGACCTACAATGAGCAGTTCTTC
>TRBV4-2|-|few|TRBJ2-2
CASSQEVARVEAGELFF
TGTGCCAGCAGCCAAGAGGTCGCGCGGGTTGAGGCCGGGGAGCTGTTTTTT
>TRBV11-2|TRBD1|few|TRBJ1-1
CASSSTGWNTEAFF
TGTGCCAGCAGCTCGACAGGGTGGAACACTGAAGCTTTCTTT
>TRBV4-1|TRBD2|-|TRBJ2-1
CASSQDRSATSGNEQFF
TGCGCCAGCAGCCAAGATAGGAGCGCGACTAGCGGGAATGAGCAGTTCTTC
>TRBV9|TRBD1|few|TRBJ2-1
CASSVGTAKNEQFF
TGTGCCAGCAGCGTCGGGACAGCCAAGAATGAGCAGTTCTTC
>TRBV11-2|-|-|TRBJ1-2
CASSFFFGQDYGYTF
-
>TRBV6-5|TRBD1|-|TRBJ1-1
CASSSSDRVYTEAFF
TGTGCCAGCAGTTCATCGGACAGGGTGTACACTGAAGCTTTCTTT
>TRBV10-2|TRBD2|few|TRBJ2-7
CASSRLAGSYEQYF
TGCGCCAGCAGTAGACTAGCGGGGTCCTACGAGCAGTACTTC
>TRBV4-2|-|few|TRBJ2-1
CASSQPGQGYNEQFF
TGTGCCAGCAGCCAACCGGGACAAGGGTACAATGAGCAGTTCTTC
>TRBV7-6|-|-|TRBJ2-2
CASRLKRDTGELFF
TGTGCCAGCAGATTAAAGCGCGACACCGGGGAGCTGTTTTTT
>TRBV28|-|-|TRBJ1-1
CASSLRRSRAFF
TGTGCCAGCAGTTTACGGAGGAGTAGGGCTTTCTTT
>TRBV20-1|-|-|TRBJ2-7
CSAGTPHEQYF
TGCAGTGCTGGCACCCCCCACGAGCAGTACTTC
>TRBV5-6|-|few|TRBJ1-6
CASSLTGLDSPLHF
TGTGCCAGCAGCTTGACGGGGTTGGATTCACCCCTCCACTTT
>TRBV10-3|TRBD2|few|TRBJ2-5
CATRGGGETQYF
TGTGCCACCCGGGGGGGCGGAGAGACCCAGTACTTC
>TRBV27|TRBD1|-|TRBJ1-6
CASSLHRGTYNSPLHF
TGTGCCAGCAGTTTACACAGGGGGACCTATAATTCACCCCTCCACTTT
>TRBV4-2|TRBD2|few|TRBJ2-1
CASSHSLAGDSNEQFF
TGTGCCAGCAGCCATTCCTTAGCGGGGGATTCCAATGAGCAGTTCTTC
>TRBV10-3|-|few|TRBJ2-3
CAISDRVDTQYF
TGTGCCATCAGTGACCGCGTGGATACGCAGTATTTT
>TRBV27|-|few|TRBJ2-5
CASSLGPLGVETQYF
TGTGCCAGCAGCCTCGGACCACTAGGCGTGGAGACCCAGTACTTC
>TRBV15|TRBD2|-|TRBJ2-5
CATSTPGSGGTTQETQYF
TGTGCCACCAGCACACCTGGTAGCGGGGGAACAACTCAAGAGACCCAGTACTTC
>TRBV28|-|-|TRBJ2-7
CASSLRSTFEQYF
TGTGCCAGCAGTTTACGATCAACTTTCGAGCAGTACTTC
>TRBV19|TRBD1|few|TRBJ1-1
CASARDRDTEAFF
TGTGCCAGCGCCCGGGACAGGGATACTGAAGCTTTCTTT
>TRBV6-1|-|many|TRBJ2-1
CASGRETSFHEQFF
TGTGCCAGCGGAAGGGAGACTAGTTTCCATGAGCAGTTCTTC
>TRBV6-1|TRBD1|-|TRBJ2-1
CASSGTGGKNNEQFF
TGTGCCAGCAGTGGGACAGGGGGGAAAAACAATGAGCAGTTCTTC
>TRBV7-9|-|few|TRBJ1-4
CASSLRGSVEKLFF
TGTGCCAGCAGCTTAAGGGGAAGCGTGGAAAAACTGTTTTTT